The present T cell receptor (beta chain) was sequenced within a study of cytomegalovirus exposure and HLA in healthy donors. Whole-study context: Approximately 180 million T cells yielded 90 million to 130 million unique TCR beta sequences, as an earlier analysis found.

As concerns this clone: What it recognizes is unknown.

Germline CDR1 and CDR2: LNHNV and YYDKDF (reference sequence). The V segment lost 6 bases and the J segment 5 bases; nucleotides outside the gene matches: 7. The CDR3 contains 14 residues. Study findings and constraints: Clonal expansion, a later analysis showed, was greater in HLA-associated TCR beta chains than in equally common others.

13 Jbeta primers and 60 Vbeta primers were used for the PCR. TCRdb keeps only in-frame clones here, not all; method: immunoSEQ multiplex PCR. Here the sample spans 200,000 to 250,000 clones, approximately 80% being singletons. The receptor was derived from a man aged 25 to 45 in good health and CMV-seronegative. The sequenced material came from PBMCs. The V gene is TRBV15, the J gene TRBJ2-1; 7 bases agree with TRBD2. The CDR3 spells CATRGRGVDNEQFF. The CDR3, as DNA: TGTGCCACCAGAGGGAGGGGCGTAGACAATGAGCAGTTCTTC.